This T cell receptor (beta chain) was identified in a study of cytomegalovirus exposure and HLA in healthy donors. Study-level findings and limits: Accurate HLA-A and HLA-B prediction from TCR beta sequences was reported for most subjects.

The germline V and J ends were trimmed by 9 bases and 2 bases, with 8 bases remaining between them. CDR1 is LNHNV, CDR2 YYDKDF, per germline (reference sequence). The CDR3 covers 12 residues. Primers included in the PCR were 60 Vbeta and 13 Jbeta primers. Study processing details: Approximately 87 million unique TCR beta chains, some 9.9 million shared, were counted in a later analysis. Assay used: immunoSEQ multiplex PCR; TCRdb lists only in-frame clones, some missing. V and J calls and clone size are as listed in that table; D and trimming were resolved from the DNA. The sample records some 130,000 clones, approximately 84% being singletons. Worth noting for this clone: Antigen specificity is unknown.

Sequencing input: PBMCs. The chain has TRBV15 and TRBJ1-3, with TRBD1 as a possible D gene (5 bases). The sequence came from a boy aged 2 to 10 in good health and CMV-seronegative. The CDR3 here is CATTAAGNTIYF. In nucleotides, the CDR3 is TGTGCCACGACAGCTGCTGGAAACACCATATATTTT.